This paragraph reports one TCR beta chain. This sample was included in a study of blood T cell repertoires in COVID-19. The CDR3 is 13 amino acids. V was trimmed by 1 base and J by 6 bases, leaving 10 bases between them. Per the germline V gene, CDR1 is SGHRS and CDR2 is YFSETQ. The repertoire was sequenced with immunoSEQ multiplex PCR; TCRdb's copy has only in-frame clones and lacks some. The repertoire includes roughly 400,000 clones, about 89% of them detected once, and roughly 0.86% sits in the top ten. The specimen sequenced was PBMCs or T cells enriched from blood (not recorded which). The rearrangement joins TRBV5-1 to TRBJ1-2; D is undetermined. The receptor was derived from a woman between 40 and 55 years old who had been exposed to COVID-19. The DNA for the CDR3 is TGCGCCAGCAGCTTGCTCTTGGCTGATGGCTACACCTTC. It is translated as CASSLLLADGYTF.